Detailed here is one T cell receptor beta chain. No antigen is known for it. Viral peptide pools were used in the ViraFEST assay to expand antigen-specific CD4+ T cells, and sequencing came afterward. Following an approximately 9-day culture, CD4+ T cells were purified. The person was diagnosed with PCR-confirmed SARS-CoV-2 infection between March and December 2020. These data originate in a study of vaccination effects on CD4 cells after COVID-19. The overall study: Sampling of a couple of convalescent patients took place 16 days and one week prior to vaccination.

Here immunoSEQ multiplex PCR was the method, and the copy in TCRdb shows in-frame clones only, minus some. The table has roughly 26,000 clones, about 84% seen once. This TCR was recovered from a human donor who had a prior SARS-CoV-2 infection. This sample comprised CD4+ T cells from PBMCs cultured with HCoV-NL63 spike peptides, obtained before COVID-19 vaccination.

The CDR3 DNA sequence: TGTGCCAGCTCACCATGGACATCCGGAAACACCATATATTTT. Its protein is CASSPWTSGNTIYF. V is TRBV18 and J is TRBJ1-3, with a possible D match to TRBD1 (5 bases). This CDR3 has 14 residues. Germline loops: CDR1 KGHSH, CDR2 LQKENI. The V gene lost 2 bases and the J gene lost 4 bases, with 9 bases spanning the gap.